This record covers a single TCR beta chain. Its target is unknown. TCRdb's table, derived via immunoSEQ multiplex PCR, lists solely in-frame clones and lacks some. Of approximately 1,500,000 clones listed, roughly 96% were seen once; the top ten hold over 1%. The sample belongs to a study of shared clonotypes between healthy human individuals. Study-wide results and limits: Estimated richness was generally greater in naive than memory subsets. Non-shared clonotypes had lower generation probabilities than those shared by all four donors. The sole specimen, blood, was sampled, and tissue repertoires likely differ.

CD4+ cells were split into CD45RA+ naive and CD45RA-negative memory subsets. The TCR originated in a man aged 30 to 39 in good health. Specimen: naive CD4+ T cells sorted from blood. Indicated subset: CD45RA+ positively selected.

Written as DNA, the CDR3 is TGTGCCAGTAGTTTCTCCCGGGACGGAAGGACCTACGAGCAGTACTTC. Amino acids: CASSFSRDGRTYEQYF. V is TRBV19 and J is TRBJ2-7; possibly TRBD1 or TRBD2 for D (5 bases each). The CDR3 covers 16 residues. Trimming left V 5 bases short and J 2 bases short, with 19 bases between. CDR1 and CDR2 (germline): LNHDA, SQIVND (reference sequence).